What follows is one T cell receptor (beta chain) and its context. Clones were read by immunoSEQ multiplex PCR, and TCRdb kept only the in-frame ones, dropping some. This table holds some 120,000 clones, about 91% found once. These data originate in a study of control samples from healthy donors and cancer patients. The CDR3 is made up of 15 amino acids. Germline lookup yields CDR1 MNHEY and CDR2 SVGAGI. Trimming took 6 bases from V and 4 from J; bases not matched to a gene: 6. The sequence came from a man between 18 and 29 years old in good health. This rearrangement joins TRBV6-5 to TRBJ2-7; TRBD2 agrees at 13 bases. Source material: blood. The CDR3 DNA sequence: TGTGCCAGCAGATCGGGACTAGCGGGGTTGTACGAGCAGTACTTC. Amino acids: CASRSGLAGLYEQYF.